This entry describes one TCR beta chain. Per the authors' pipeline: Amplification from reference gene primers served as the basis for estimated nucleated cell counts. Some clones are missing from TCRdb's copy, which holds only in-frame ones; the method was immunoSEQ multiplex PCR. D and trimming come from the DNA, and the V and J calls and clone size come from that table. The data hold 80,000 or so clones, with over 70% observed a single time. This sample was included in a study of blood T cell repertoires in COVID-19. Whole-study context: Sources were T cells, B-cell-depleted T cells, or PBMCs; the material itself was cDNA or gDNA.

The sequenced material came from peripheral blood. This TCR came from a man in his fifties or sixties with active or convalescent COVID-19.

CDR3 nucleotide sequence: TGCAGCGCCGGGACAGGGGGCAACTCTGGAAACACCATATATTTT. It yields the protein CSAGTGGNSGNTIYF. V and J are TRBV29-1 and TRBJ1-3, with 12 bases fitting TRBD1. With 7 bases clipped from V and 0 bases from J, the junction kept 4 bases outside the gene matches. This CDR3 region has 15 residues. From germline, CDR1 is SQVTM and CDR2 ANQGSEA.